These 24 T cell receptor beta chains came from one sample sequenced in a study of T cell repertoires in ileal Crohn's disease. Sequencing was performed with immunoSEQ multiplex PCR; in TCRdb, only in-frame clones are kept and a portion is missing. The sample lists 16,000 or so clones; around 88% were seen once. The sequenced material came from ileal tissue. Every receptor here comes from an adult with Crohn's disease.

This clone was counted once. The genes are TRBV19 and TRBJ1-5; 7 bases match TRBD1. CDR3 length: 16 amino acids. The germline CDR1 and CDR2 sequences are LNHDA and SQIVND (reference sequence). After removal of 3 bases from V and 6 bases from J, the junction contained 11 bases not matched to a gene. The CDR3 DNA follows: TGTGCCAGTAGTATGGGGAGACCCAGGGGGAGTCAGCCCCAGCATTTT. This codes for CASSMGRPRGSQPQHF.

The V and J genes are TRBV30 and TRBJ2-3; 12 bases map to TRBD2. Germline CDR1 and CDR2: GTSNPN and SVGIG (reference sequence). This CDR3 contains 16 residues. V trimming: 2 bases; J trimming: 8 bases; junction bases outside the gene matches: 11. In DNA, the CDR3 is TGTGCCTGGAGTCCGAGAGGGACTAGCGGGCATGCTACGCAGTATTTT. Translating gives CAWSPRGTSGHATQYF.

This chain links TRBV5-6 with TRBJ2-7; TRBD1 agrees at 11 bases. Germline values: CDR1 SGHDT, CDR2 YYEEEE. Trimming took 3 bases from V and 3 from J; bases not matched to a gene: 8. The CDR3 has 16 residues. Here the CDR3 DNA reads TGTGCCAGCAGCTCAATCACCGGGACAGGGGGCTACGAGCAGTACTTC. Protein sequence: CASSSITGTGGYEQYF.

This sequence joins TRBV11-2 and TRBJ1-2; TRBD1 aligns across 10 bases. V lost 3 bases to trimming and J lost 2 bases; unmatched junction nucleotides: 3. The CDR3 has 15 amino acids. Germline loops: CDR1 SGHAT, CDR2 FQNNGV. The chain's CDR3 is CASSFRTGGNYGYTF. CDR3 bases: TGTGCCAGCAGCTTCCGGACAGGGGGGAACTATGGCTACACCTTC.

J is TRBJ2-7 and V is TRBV6-1, with 7 bases matching TRBD1. The V gene end was trimmed by 4 bases and the J gene end by 2 bases; junction bases not matched to a gene: 5. Per germline, CDR1 MNHNS and CDR2 SASEGT. The CDR3 is 14 residues long. The CDR3 bases are TGTGCCAGCAGTGCCTCCGGGACAGCCTACGAGCAGTACTTC. It specifies CASSASGTAYEQYF.

V and J are TRBV27 and TRBJ2-7; 7 bases fit TRBD1. The CDR3 covers 14 residues. Trimming at V came to 3 bases and at J to 3 bases, leaving 5 bases not matched to a gene. Germline V gives CDR1 MNHEY, CDR2 SMNVEV (reference sequence). As DNA, the CDR3 is TGTGCCAGCAGTTTGCCCGACAGGGTCTACGAGCAGTACTTC. Amino acid sequence: CASSLPDRVYEQYF.

The gene calls are TRBV7-9 and TRBJ1-2; TRBD1 matches at 8 bases. V lost 5 bases, J lost 6 bases, and 8 bases stayed unmatched. CDR3 size: 14 residues. Germline V lookup: CDR1 SEHNR, CDR2 FQNEAQ (reference sequence). CDR3 coding DNA: TGTGCCAGCAGCCTTCTTCCGGGACAGGATGGCTACACCTTC. It codes for CASSLLPGQDGYTF.

The chain recombines TRBV5-1 with TRBJ2-7, with TRBD1 identical over 7 bases. Trimming cost V 0 bases and J 4 bases; bases outside gene matches: 4. The germline CDR1 and CDR2 sequences are SGHRS and YFSETQ. The CDR3 sequence is 14 residues long. The CDR3 loop reads CASSLAGQSYEQYF. In nucleotides, the CDR3 is TGCGCCAGCAGCTTGGCGGGACAGTCTTACGAGCAGTACTTC.

This clone was recorded once. This chain connects TRBV6-4 to TRBJ2-3; TRBD2 matches at 10 bases. CDR1 and CDR2 from the germline V gene are MRHNA and SNTAGT. The V gene end was trimmed by 5 bases and the J gene end by 5 bases; junction bases not matched to a gene: 4. There are 14 residues in the CDR3. CDR3 in amino acids: CASSLAGEVDTQYF. The CDR3 DNA reads as TGTGCCAGCAGTCTAGCGGGGGAGGTAGATACGCAGTATTTT.

This sequence joins TRBV10-3 and TRBJ2-3, with 8 bases fitting TRBD2. This CDR3 spans 14 amino acids. V was clipped by 8 bases and J by 9 bases; unmatched bases: 13. CDR1 is ENHRY, CDR2 SYGVKD, per germline. The CDR3 DNA is TGTGCCATCTCGCAGCCGGGAGGGCGGGGCACGCAGTATTTT. Amino acid sequence: CAISQPGGRGTQYF.

The chain joins TRBV19 to TRBJ2-3, with 8 positions matching TRBD2. There are 16 residues in the CDR3. Germline V gene data show CDR1 as LNHDA and CDR2 as SQIVND (reference sequence). With 6 bases clipped from V and 2 bases from J, the junction kept 10 bases outside the gene matches. The CDR3 sequence is CASRQSGRGATDTQYF. Here the CDR3 DNA reads TGTGCCAGTAGGCAATCCGGGAGGGGGGCCACAGATACGCAGTATTTT.

V is TRBV5-1 and J is TRBJ2-1, with D perhaps TRBD2 (6 bases). Germline loops: CDR1 SGHRS, CDR2 YFSETQ. CDR3 length: 14 amino acids. Trimming took off 2 bases at V and 1 base at J, with 7 bases between the two ends. The CDR3 is CASSFSGSYNEQFF. CDR3 in DNA: TGCGCCAGCAGCTTTAGCGGTTCCTACAATGAGCAGTTCTTC. Complete variable domain (other parts from reference TRBV5-1 and TRBJ2-1): KAGVTQTPRYLIKTRGQQVTLSCSPISGHRSVSWYQQTPGQGLQFLFEYFSETQRNKGNFPGRFSGRQFSNSRSEMNVSTLELGDSALYLCASSFSGSYNEQFFGPGTRLTVL.

The chain joins TRBV7-3 to TRBJ2-5; 8 bases fit TRBD1. Germline values: CDR1 SGHTA, CDR2 FQGTGA. V lost 5 bases and J lost 0; bases outside the gene matches: 5. CDR3 length: 15 residues. The CDR3 protein is CASSLAGGHQETQYF. The CDR3 region has the DNA TGTGCCAGCAGCCTAGCAGGGGGCCACCAAGAGACCCAGTACTTC.

J is TRBJ2-5 and V is TRBV6-5; 11 nucleotides match TRBD2. The closer fit of TRBJ2-7 to the DNA end suggests the J call may be wrong. This CDR3 contains 15 residues. Germline loops: CDR1 MNHEY, CDR2 SVGAGI. CDR3 DNA sequence: TGTGCCAGCAGTTACTCTAGCGGGAGGGCCTACGAGCAGTACTTC. It codes for CASSYSSGRAYEQYF.

The V and J genes are TRBV29-1 and TRBJ1-2; perhaps TRBD1 as D (6 bases). In germline, CDR1 is SQVTM, CDR2 ANQGSEA. This CDR3 is built from 12 residues. The V gene lost 7 bases and the J gene lost 6 bases, with 15 bases spanning the gap. This CDR3 reads CSGKQGTDGYTF. The CDR3 nucleotides are TGCAGCGGAAAACAGGGTACAGATGGCTACACCTTC.

This chain links TRBV6-4 with TRBJ1-2, with TRBD1 identical over 10 bases. CDR1 and CDR2 from the germline V gene are MRHNA and SNTAGT. The junction had 5 bases not matched to a gene; V was cut back by 3 bases and J by 7 bases. This CDR3 is built from 14 residues. CDR3 nucleotide sequence: TGTGCCAGCAGTGAGAGACAGGGGGCCAGTGGCTACACCTTC. Encoded protein: CASSERQGASGYTF.

This clone has a handful of counts. This chain joins TRBV2 and TRBJ2-7; 7 nucleotides align to TRBD2. This CDR3 region has 14 residues. Germline CDR1 SNHLY, CDR2 FYNNEI. V lost 6 bases and J lost 2; bases outside the gene matches: 7. The CDR3 region has the DNA TGTGCCAGCAGGAGACTAGCAGGTACCTACGAGCAGTACTTC. Amino acid sequence: CASRRLAGTYEQYF.

V and J are TRBV27 and TRBJ2-3; D is possibly TRBD2 (5 bases). In germline, CDR1 is MNHEY, CDR2 SMNVEV (reference sequence). Trimming pared 3 bases from V and 5 bases from J, leaving 15 bases between. This CDR3 region has 15 residues. DNA of the CDR3: TGTGCCAGCAGTTTTGAGTGGGAGAGGAGAGATACGCAGTATTTT. Translating gives CASSFEWERRDTQYF.

This chain links TRBV19 with TRBJ1-1; 8 bases match TRBD1. Germline loops: CDR1 LNHDA, CDR2 SQIVND (reference sequence). The CDR3 sequence is 11 residues long. V shed 10 bases, J shed 4 bases, and the junction held 2 bases outside the gene matches. CDR3 coding DNA: TGTGCCACAGGGGGCGGCACTGAAGCTTTCTTT. Amino acids: CATGGGTEAFF.

This clone has only one observation. This sequence joins TRBV7-2 and TRBJ2-5, with TRBD1 matching 7 bases. With the DNA end fitting TRBJ2-7 better, the J assignment may be wrong. This CDR3 has 13 residues. Germline loops: CDR1 SGHTA, CDR2 FQGNSA. Here the CDR3 reads CASSQAGGYEQYF. The CDR3 DNA reads as TGTGCCAGCAGCCAAGCAGGGGGCTACGAGCAGTACTTC.

Of note for this clone: The sample holds other DNA sequences that translate to the same CDR3. The V and J genes are TRBV5-1 and TRBJ1-2; the match to TRBD1 covers 8 bases. Trimming removed 2 bases from V and 8 bases from J; junction bases left unmatched: 5. The CDR3 has 13 amino acids. Germline CDR1 is SGHRS and CDR2 is YFSETQ. The CDR3 nucleotides are TGCGCCAGCAGCTTTGGACAGGGTGGAGGCTACACCTTC. Protein: CASSFGQGGGYTF. Full variable domain (missing parts from reference TRBV5-1 and TRBJ1-2): KAGVTQTPRYLIKTRGQQVTLSCSPISGHRSVSWYQQTPGQGLQFLFEYFSETQRNKGNFPGRFSGRQFSNSRSEMNVSTLELGDSALYLCASSFGQGGGYTFGSGTRLTVV.

This clone occurred a few times. V and J are TRBV19 and TRBJ1-1, with unresolved D. Germline loops: CDR1 LNHDA, CDR2 SQIVND (reference sequence). V was trimmed by 2 bases and J by 5 bases, leaving 15 bases between them. The CDR3 contains 15 residues. CDR3: CASSIPTARGTEAFF. DNA of the CDR3: TGTGCCAGTAGTATACCGACGGCCCGGGGTACTGAAGCTTTCTTT. The full variable domain, its missing parts supplied by reference TRBV19 and TRBJ1-1, is DGGITQSPKYLFRKEGQNVTLSCEQNLNHDAMYWYRQDPGQGLRLIYYSQIVNDFQKGDIAEGYSVSREKKESFPLTVTSAQKNPTAFYLCASSIPTARGTEAFFGQGTRLTVV.

The V and J genes are TRBV11-2 and TRBJ1-1, with 8 bases matching TRBD1. The CDR3 is 15 residues long. Germline V lookup: CDR1 SGHAT, CDR2 FQNNGV. Trimming cost V 3 bases and J 1 base; bases outside gene matches: 4. The DNA of the CDR3 is TGTGCCAGCAGCTTTATCGGGACAGGGAACACTGAAGCTTTCTTT. It translates to CASSFIGTGNTEAFF.

This chain links TRBV4-1 with TRBJ2-1; 8 bases fit TRBD2. J lost 4 bases, V lost 0 bases, and 5 bases had no gene match. The CDR3 spans 16 residues. Germline-derived CDR1 and CDR2 are MGHRA and YSYEKL. DNA for the CDR3: TGCGCCAGCAGCCAAGAAAGCACTAGCGGTTACAATGAGCAGTTCTTC. Encoded protein: CASSQESTSGYNEQFF.